Listed here is a single TCR beta chain. The target antigen is unknown. The data were obtained in a study of T cells after yellow fever vaccination. Trimming took 6 bases from V and 2 from J, leaving 8 bases between them. Germline V CDR1 and CDR2: DFQATT, SNEGSKA (reference sequence). The CDR3 is 12 residues long. TCRdb re-called the 5' RACE reads with MiXCR, one entry per CDR3 protein. The sample yields 450,000 to 600,000 distinct CDR3 sequences, approximately 16% seen once. Study-wide results and limits: The CD4 compartment and the CD8 compartment contained a small share of clonotypes in common.

The chain couples TRBV20-1 to TRBJ1-5; D might be TRBD1 (5 bases). The sequence came from a man between 18 and 29 years old who received the YFV17D yellow fever vaccine. Specimen: PBMCs, collected roughly 5 days after the first yellow fever vaccination. In DNA, the CDR3 is TGCAGTGCGGGGGGGGGCAATCAGCCCCAGCATTTT. This translates into CSAGGGNQPQHF.